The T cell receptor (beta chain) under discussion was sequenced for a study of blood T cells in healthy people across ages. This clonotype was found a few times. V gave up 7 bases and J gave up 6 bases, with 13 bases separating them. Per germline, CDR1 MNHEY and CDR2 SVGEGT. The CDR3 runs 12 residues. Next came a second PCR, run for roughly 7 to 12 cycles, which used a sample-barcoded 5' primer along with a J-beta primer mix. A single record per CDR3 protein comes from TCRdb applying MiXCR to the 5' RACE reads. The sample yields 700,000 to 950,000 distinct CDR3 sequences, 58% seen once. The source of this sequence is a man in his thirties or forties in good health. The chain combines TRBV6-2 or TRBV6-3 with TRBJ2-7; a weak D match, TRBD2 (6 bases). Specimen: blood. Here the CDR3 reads CASKLALSEQYF. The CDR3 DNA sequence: TGTGCCAGCAAACTAGCCCTCTCCGAGCAGTACTTC.